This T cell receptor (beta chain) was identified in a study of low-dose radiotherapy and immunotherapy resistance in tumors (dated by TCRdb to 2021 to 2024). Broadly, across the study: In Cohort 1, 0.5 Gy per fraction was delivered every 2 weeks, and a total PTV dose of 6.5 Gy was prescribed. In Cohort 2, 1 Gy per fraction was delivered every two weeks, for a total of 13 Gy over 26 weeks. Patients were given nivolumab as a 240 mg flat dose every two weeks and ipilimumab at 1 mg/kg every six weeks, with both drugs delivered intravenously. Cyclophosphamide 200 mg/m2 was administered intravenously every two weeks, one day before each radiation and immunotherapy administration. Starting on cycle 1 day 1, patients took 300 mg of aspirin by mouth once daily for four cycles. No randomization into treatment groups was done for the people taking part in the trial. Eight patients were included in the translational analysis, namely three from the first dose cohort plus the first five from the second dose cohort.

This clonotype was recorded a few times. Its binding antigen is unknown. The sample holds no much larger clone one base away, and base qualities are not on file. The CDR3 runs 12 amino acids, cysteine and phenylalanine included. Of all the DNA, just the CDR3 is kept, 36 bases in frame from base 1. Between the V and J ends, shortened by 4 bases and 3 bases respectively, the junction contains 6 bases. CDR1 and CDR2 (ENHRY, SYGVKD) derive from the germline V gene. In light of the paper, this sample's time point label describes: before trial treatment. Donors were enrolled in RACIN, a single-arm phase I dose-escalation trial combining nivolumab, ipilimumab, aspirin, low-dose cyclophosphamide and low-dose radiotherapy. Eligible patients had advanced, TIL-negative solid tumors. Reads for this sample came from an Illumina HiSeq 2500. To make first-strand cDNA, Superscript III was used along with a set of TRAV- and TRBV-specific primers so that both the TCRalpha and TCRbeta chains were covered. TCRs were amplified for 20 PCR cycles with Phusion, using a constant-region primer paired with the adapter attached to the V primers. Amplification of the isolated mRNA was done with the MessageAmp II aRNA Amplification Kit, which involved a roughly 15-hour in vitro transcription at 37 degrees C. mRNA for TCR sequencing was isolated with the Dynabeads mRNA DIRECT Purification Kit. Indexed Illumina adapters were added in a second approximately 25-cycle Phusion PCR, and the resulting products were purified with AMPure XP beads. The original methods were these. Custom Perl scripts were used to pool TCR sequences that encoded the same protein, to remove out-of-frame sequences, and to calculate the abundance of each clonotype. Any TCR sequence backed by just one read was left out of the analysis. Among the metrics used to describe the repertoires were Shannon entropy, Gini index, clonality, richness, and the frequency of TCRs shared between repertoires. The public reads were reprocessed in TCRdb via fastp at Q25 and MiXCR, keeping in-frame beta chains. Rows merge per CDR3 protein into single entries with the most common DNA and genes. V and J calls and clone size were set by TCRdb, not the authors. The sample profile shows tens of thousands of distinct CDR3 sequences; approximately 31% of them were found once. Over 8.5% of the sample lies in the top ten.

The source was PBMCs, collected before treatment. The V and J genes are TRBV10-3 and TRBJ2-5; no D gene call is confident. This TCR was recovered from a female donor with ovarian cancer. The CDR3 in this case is CAISGDEETQYF. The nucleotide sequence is TGTGCCATCAGTGGGGATGAAGAGACCCAGTACTTC.